This paragraph reports one T cell receptor beta chain. The CDR3 length is 17 residues. CDR1 MNHNS and CDR2 SASEGT come from the germline V gene. J was trimmed by 4 bases and V by 4 bases; bases with no gene match: 15. The sample is drawn from a study of blood T cell repertoires in COVID-19. Study as a whole: There were acute and convalescent COVID-19 samples, and they came from the United States, Italy and Spain. T cells, B-cell-depleted T cells, or PBMCs supplied cDNA or gDNA.

Seattle-derived patients entered the study during active infection and were followed longitudinally. Authors' analysis steps: Estimated nucleated cell counts came from reference gene primer amplification. The assay was immunoSEQ multiplex PCR, and TCRdb's table has in-frame clones only and misses some. The V and J calls and clone size are taken from that table; D and trimming were inferred from the DNA. The table has approximately 500,000 clones, roughly 89% seen once. Sequencing was carried out using peripheral blood. The chain uses TRBV6-1 and TRBJ2-5; TRBD1 agrees at 7 bases. The source is a man aged 18 to 35 with COVID-19, enrolled during active disease. CDR3 amino acids: CASSAHKRATGTETQYF. The CDR3 coding sequence is TGTGCCAGCAGTGCCCACAAACGGGCGACAGGGACAGAGACCCAGTACTTC.